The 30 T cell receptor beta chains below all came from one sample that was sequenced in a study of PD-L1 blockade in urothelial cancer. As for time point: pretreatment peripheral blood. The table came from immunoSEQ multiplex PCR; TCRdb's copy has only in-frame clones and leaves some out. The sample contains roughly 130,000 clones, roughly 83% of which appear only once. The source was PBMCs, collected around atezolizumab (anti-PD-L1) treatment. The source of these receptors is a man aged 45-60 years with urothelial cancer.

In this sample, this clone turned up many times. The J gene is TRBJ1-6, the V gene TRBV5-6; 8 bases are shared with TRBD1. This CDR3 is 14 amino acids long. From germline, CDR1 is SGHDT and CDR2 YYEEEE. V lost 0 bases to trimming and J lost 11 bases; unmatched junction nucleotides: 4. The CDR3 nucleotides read TGTGCCAGCAGCTTGGGACAGGGGATAGCACCCCTCCACTTT. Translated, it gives CASSLGQGIAPLHF.

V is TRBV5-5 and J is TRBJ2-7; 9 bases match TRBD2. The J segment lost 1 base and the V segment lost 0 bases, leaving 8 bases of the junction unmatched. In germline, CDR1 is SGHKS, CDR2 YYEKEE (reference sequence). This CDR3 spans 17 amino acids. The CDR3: CASSLAPSSGRSYEQYF. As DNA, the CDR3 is TGTGCCAGCAGCTTGGCCCCAAGTAGCGGGAGATCCTACGAGCAGTACTTC.

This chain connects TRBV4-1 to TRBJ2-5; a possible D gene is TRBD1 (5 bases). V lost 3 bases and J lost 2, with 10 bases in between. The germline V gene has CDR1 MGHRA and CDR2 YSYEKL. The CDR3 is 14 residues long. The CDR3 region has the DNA TGCGCCAGCAGCCAGGTGGGGCAGCAAGAGACCCAGTACTTC. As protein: CASSQVGQQETQYF.

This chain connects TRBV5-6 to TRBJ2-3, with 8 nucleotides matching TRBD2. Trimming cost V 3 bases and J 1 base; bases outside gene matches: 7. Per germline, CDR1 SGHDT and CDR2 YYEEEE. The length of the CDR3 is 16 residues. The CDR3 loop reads CASSSRLARGTDTQYF. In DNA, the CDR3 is TGTGCCAGCAGCTCCCGACTAGCGAGAGGCACAGATACGCAGTATTTT.

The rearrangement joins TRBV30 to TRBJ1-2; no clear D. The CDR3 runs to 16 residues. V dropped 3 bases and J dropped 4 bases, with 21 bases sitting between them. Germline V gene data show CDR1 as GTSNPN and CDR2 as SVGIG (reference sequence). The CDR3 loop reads CAWSVKGPPRGYGYTF. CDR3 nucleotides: TGTGCCTGGAGCGTAAAAGGACCGCCCCGGGGCTATGGCTACACCTTC.

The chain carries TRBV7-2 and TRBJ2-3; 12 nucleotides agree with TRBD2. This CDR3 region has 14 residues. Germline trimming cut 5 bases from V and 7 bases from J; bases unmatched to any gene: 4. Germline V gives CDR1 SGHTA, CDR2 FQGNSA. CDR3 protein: CASSARTSGNTQYF. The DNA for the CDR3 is TGTGCCAGCAGCGCGCGGACTAGCGGGAATACGCAGTATTTT.

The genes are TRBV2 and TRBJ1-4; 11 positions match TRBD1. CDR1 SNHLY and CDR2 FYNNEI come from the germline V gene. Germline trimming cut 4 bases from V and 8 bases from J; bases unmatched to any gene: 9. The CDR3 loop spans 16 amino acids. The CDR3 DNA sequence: TGTGCCAGCAGTGCCCTCGGACAGGGGGCAAGCGAAAAACTGTTTTTT. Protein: CASSALGQGASEKLFF.

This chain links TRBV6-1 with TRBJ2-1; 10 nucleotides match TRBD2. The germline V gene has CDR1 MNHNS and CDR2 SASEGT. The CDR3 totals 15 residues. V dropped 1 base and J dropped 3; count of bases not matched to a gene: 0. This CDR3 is CASSEGTSGYNEQFF. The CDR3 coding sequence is TGTGCCAGCAGTGAAGGGACTAGCGGCTACAATGAGCAGTTCTTC.

CDR3 loop: CASSSEGAIPYEQYF. CDR3 sequence (DNA): TGTGCCAGCAGTTCCGAGGGGGCGATCCCCTACGAGCAGTACTTC. The rearrangement links TRBV27 to TRBJ2-7; 7 nucleotides line up with TRBD1. Germline V lookup: CDR1 MNHEY, CDR2 SMNVEV (reference sequence). The ends lost 4 bases at V and 2 bases at J; junction bases unmatched: 8. The CDR3 sequence is 15 residues long.

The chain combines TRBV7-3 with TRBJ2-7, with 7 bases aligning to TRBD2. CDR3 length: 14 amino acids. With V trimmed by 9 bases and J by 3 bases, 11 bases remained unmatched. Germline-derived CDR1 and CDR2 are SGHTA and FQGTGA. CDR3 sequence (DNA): TGTGCCAGTTCTCTAGCGGAGGAGAACTACGAGCAGTACTTC. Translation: CASSLAEENYEQYF.

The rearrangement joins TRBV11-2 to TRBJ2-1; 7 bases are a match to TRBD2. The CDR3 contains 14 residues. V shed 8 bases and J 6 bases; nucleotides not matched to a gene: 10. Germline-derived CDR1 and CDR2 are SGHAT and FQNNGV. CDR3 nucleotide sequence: TGTGCCAGCTCTTCGCGCGGGAGTGTCAATGAGCAGTTCTTC. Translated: CASSSRGSVNEQFF.

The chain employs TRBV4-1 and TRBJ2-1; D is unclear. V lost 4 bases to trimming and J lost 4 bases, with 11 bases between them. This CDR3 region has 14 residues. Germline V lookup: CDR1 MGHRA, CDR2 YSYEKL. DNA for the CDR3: TGCGCCAGCAGCCGGTCACTAATTTACAATGAGCAGTTCTTC. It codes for CASSRSLIYNEQFF.

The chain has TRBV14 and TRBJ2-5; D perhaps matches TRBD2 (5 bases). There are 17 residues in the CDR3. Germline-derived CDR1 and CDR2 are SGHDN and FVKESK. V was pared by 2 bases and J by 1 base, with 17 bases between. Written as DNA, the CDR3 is TGTGCCAGCAGCCAACTCCGGGGTCCGCGTGGCCAAGAGACCCAGTACTTC. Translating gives CASSQLRGPRGQETQYF.

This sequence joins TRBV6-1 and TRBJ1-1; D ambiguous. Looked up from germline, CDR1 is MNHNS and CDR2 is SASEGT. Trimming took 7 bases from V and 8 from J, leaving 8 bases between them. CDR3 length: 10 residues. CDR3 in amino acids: CASTLGEAFF. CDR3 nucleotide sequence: TGTGCCAGCACCCTCGGGGAAGCTTTCTTT.

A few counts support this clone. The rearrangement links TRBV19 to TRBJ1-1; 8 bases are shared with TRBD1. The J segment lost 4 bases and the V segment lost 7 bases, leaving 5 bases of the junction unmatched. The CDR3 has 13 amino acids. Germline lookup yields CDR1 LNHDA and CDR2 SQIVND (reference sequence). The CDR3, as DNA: TGTGCCAGTACCCGCAGGGGGCTCACTGAAGCTTTCTTT. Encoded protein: CASTRRGLTEAFF.

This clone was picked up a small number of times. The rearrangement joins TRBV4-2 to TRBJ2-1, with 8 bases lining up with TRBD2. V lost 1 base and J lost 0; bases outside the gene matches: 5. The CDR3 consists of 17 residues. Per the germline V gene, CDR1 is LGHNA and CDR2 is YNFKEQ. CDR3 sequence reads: CASSQGLASSSYNEQFF. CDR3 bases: TGTGCCAGCAGCCAAGGACTAGCGAGCTCCTCCTACAATGAGCAGTTCTTC.

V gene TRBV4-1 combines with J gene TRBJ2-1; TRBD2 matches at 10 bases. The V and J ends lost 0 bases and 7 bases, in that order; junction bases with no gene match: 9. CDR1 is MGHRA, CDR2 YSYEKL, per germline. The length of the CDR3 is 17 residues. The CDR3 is CASSQDPLAGVQNEQFF. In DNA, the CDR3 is TGCGCCAGCAGCCAAGACCCGCTAGCGGGAGTCCAGAATGAGCAGTTCTTC.

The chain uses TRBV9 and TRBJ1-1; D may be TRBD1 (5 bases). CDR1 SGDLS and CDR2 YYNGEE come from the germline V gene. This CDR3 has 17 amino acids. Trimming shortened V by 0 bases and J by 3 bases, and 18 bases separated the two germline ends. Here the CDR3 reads CASSVGRVGPGDTEAFF. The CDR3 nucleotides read TGTGCCAGCAGCGTAGGGAGAGTTGGGCCGGGGGACACTGAAGCTTTCTTT.

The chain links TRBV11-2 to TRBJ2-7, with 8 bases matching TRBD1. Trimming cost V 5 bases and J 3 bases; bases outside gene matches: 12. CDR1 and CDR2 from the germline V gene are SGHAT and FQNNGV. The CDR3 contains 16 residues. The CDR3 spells CASSTSRGTGIYEQYF. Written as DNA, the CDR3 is TGTGCCAGCAGCACCTCTCGGGGGACAGGCATCTACGAGCAGTACTTC.

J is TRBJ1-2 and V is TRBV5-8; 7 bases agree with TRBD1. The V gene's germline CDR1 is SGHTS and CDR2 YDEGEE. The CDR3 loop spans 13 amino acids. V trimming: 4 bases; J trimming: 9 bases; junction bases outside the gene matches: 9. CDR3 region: CASSITGVSSYTF. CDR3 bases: TGTGCCAGCAGCATTACAGGGGTGTCAAGCTACACCTTC.

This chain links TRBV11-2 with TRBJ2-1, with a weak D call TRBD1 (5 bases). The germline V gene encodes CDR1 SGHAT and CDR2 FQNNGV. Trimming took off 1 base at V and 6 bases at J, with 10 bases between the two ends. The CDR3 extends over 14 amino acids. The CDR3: CASSLVGAINEQFF. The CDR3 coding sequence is TGTGCCAGCAGCTTAGTAGGGGCTATCAATGAGCAGTTCTTC.

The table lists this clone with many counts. CDR3 protein: CASSPSPYNEQFF. In DNA, the CDR3 is TGCGCCAGCAGCCCGTCCCCCTACAATGAGCAGTTCTTC. The V gene is TRBV4-1, the J gene TRBJ2-1; D uncertain. V shed 4 bases and J shed 2 bases, with 6 bases lying between them. Germline V gene data show CDR1 as MGHRA and CDR2 as YSYEKL. The CDR3 loop spans 13 amino acids.

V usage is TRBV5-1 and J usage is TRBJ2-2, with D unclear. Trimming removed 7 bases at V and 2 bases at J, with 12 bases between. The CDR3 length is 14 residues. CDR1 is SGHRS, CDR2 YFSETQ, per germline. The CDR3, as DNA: TGCGCCAGCCGAACCCCACTTAACACCGGGGAGCTGTTTTTT. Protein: CASRTPLNTGELFF. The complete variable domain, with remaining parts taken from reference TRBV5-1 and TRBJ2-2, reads KAGVTQTPRYLIKTRGQQVTLSCSPISGHRSVSWYQQTPGQGLQFLFEYFSETQRNKGNFPGRFSGRQFSNSRSEMNVSTLELGDSALYLCASRTPLNTGELFFGEGSRLTVL.

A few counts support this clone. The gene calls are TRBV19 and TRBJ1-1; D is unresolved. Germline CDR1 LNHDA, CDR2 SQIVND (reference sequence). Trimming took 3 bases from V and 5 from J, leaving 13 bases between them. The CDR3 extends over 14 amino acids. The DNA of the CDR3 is TGTGCCAGTAGTATCCTCGGGGTTGCGACTGAAGCTTTCTTT. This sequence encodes CASSILGVATEAFF.

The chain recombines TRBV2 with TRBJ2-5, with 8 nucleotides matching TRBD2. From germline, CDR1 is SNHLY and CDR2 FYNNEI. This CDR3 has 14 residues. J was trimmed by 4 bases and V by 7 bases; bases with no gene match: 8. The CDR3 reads CASTSRAGVETQYF. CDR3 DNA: TGTGCCAGCACCTCAAGAGCGGGAGTAGAGACCCAGTACTTC.

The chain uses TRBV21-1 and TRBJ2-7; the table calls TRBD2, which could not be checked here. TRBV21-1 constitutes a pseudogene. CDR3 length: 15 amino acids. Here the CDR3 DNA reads TGTGCCAGCCCGCCCCATGGCCGAGCGGCCTACGAGCAGTACTTC. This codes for CASPPHGRAAYEQYF.

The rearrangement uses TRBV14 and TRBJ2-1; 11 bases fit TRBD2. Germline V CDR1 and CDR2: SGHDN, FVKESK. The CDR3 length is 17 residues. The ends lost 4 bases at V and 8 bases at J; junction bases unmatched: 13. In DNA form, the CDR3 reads TGTGCCAGCAGCCTAAGACTAGCGGGACGTCTCGGGTATGAGCAGTTCTTC. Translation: CASSLRLAGRLGYEQFF.

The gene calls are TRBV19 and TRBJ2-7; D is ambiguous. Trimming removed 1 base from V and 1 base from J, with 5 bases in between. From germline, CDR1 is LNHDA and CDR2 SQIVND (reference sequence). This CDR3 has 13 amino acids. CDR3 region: CASSIAVSYEQYF. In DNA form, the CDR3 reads TGTGCCAGTAGTATAGCAGTTTCCTACGAGCAGTACTTC. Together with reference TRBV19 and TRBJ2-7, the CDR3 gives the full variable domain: DGGITQSPKYLFRKEGQNVTLSCEQNLNHDAMYWYRQDPGQGLRLIYYSQIVNDFQKGDIAEGYSVSREKKESFPLTVTSAQKNPTAFYLCASSIAVSYEQYFGPGTRLTVT.

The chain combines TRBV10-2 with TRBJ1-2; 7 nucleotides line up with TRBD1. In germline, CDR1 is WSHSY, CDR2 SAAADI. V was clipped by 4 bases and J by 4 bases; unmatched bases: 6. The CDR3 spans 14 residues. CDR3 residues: CASSVGQATYGYTF. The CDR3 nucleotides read TGCGCCAGCAGTGTAGGACAGGCTACCTATGGCTACACCTTC.

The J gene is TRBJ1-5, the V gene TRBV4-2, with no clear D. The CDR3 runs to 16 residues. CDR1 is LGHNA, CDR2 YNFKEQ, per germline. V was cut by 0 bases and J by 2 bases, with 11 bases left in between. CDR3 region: CASSQDSSQGNQPQHF. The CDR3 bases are TGTGCCAGCAGCCAAGATTCCTCCCAGGGCAATCAGCCCCAGCATTTT.